This TCR beta chain was sequenced for a study of prognosis after radiotherapy for stage I lung cancer. Findings of the study overall: Lower Shannon entropy values were found after stereotactic body radiation therapy in patients who developed distant metastases.

The CDR3 contains 15 residues. The germline V and J ends were trimmed by 4 bases and 4 bases, with 16 bases remaining between them. Germline V gives CDR1 MNHEY, CDR2 SMNVEV (reference sequence). Multiplex PCR in two rounds served to amplify TCR beta CDR3 from genomic DNA. The first PCR round targeted every TRBV and TRBJ gene with specific primers. TCRdb independently ran MiXCR on the multiplex PCR reads; one entry per CDR3 protein. Here the sample spans more than 30,000 distinct CDR3 sequences, about 34% being singletons. This clonotype came up many times. Its specificity is unknown. The sequence was collected from a donor at least 50 years old with non-small cell lung cancer. Here the sequenced sample was PBMCs, taken before or after stereotactic body radiation therapy (not recorded which). The chain uses TRBV27 and TRBJ1-1, with D unclear. DNA for the CDR3: TGTGCCAGCAGTTACCGATTGGGCGTCGGCACTGAAGCTTTCTTT. Amino acids: CASSYRLGVGTEAFF.